This T cell receptor beta chain was sequenced in a study of CD8+CD57+ T cells in acquired aplastic anemia. Study background: The sorted CD4+ and CD8+ cells yielded an average around 3.2 ug of DNA.

Sequencing involved patients with CD8+CD57+ cell expansion previously shown by flow cytometry. Patients had not yet gotten any therapy when their blood was taken for sampling. The study profiled TCR beta VDJ and CDR3 using genomic DNA as template. MiXCR was run by TCRdb on the reads, yielding one entry per CDR3 protein. The sample records 150,000 to 180,000 distinct CDR3 sequences, 52% being singletons. The sequenced sample was sorted CD4+, CD8+, or CD8+CD57+ T cells (not recorded which) from PBMCs. The receptor was isolated from a human donor with aplastic anemia.

CDR3 sequence: CAISEGSGASDTQYF. In DNA, the CDR3 is TGTGCCATCAGTGAGGGAAGCGGGGCCTCAGATACGCAGTATTTT. J is TRBJ2-3 and V is TRBV10-3; 7 bases align to TRBD2. V trimming: 2 bases; J trimming: 4 bases; junction bases outside the gene matches: 6. In germline, CDR1 is ENHRY, CDR2 SYGVKD. The CDR3 has 15 amino acids.